The clone carrying this T cell receptor (beta chain) was seen only a few times. The CDR3 contains 15 residues. The V gene end was trimmed by 3 bases and the J gene end by 6 bases; junction bases not matched to a gene: 11. The germline V gene has CDR1 SQVTM and CDR2 ANQGSEA. The data belong to a study of T cells after yellow fever vaccination. Study-level results: There was a possibility that FACS-sorted repertoires contained abundant clonotypes contaminating from the bulk population.

TCRdb ran MiXCR on the 5' RACE reads and lists one entry per CDR3 protein. The sample records some 100,000 distinct CDR3 sequences, approximately 9% being singletons. V usage is TRBV29-1 and J usage is TRBJ2-3; TRBD2 aligns across 8 bases. This TCR came from a man aged 18 to 35 who received the YFV17D yellow fever vaccine. The material was CD8+ T cells not binding an NS4B(214-222) dextramer, sorted from PBMCs, obtained roughly 14 days after the first yellow fever vaccination. For the CDR3, the DNA is TGCAGCGTTGATCGAGGCGGGGGGCTTGGTGATACGCAGTATTTT. Amino acid sequence: CSVDRGGGLGDTQYF.